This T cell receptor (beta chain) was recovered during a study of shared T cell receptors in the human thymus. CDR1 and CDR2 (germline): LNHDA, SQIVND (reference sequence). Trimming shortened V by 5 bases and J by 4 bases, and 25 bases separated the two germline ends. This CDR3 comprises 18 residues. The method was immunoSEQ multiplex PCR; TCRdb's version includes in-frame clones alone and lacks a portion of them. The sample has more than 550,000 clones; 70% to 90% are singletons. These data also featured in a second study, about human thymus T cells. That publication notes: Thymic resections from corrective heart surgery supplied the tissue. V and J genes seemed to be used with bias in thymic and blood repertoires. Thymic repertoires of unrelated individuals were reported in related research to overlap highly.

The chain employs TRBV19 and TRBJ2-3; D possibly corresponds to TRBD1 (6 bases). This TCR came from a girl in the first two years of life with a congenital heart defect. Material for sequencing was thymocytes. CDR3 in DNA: TGTGCCAGTAGTCTTAGGAAACAGGGCCCACTTTTGCCAGATACGCAGTATTTT. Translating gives CASSLRKQGPLLPDTQYF.